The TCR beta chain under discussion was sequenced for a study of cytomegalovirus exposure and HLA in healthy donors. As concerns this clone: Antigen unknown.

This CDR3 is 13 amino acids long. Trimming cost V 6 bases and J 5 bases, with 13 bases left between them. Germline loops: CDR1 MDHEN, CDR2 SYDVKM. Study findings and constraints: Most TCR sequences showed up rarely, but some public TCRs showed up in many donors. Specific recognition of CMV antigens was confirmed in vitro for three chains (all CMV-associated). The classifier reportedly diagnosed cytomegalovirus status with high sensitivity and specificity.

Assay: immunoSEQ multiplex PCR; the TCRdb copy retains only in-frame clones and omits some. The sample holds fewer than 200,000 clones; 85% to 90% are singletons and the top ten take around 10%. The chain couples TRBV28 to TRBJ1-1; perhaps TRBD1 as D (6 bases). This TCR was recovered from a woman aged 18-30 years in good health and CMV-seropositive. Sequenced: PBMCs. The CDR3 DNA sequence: TGTGCCAGCAGGCTACAGGGCGGGACTGAAGCTTTCTTT. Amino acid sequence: CASRLQGGTEAFF.